This is a list of T cell receptor beta chains from one sample in a study of blood T cells in healthy people across ages. TCRdb processed the 5' RACE reads anew with MiXCR; each CDR3 protein has one entry. The sample holds around 1.5 million distinct CDR3 sequences; approximately 59% are singletons and the top ten take about 6.3%. The specimen sequenced was blood. Receptors were obtained from a man between 18 and 29 years old in good health. Both conserved end residues are part of each CDR3. Fields, in order: J gene, V gene, clone size, CDR3 protein. Some rows mark clone size as missing; the rest say once, few, many or name a class of expanded clone.

TRBJ2-4 | TRBV27 | - | CASSLSGGGNIQYF
TRBJ2-7 | TRBV7-9 | - | CASRGGTDLYEQYF
TRBJ2-3 | TRBV6-6 | few | CASRGDRGAGGEYF
TRBJ2-2 | TRBV12-3/TRBV12-4 | - | CAITKTSGWGTSELFF
- | TRBV20-1 | - | CSAFLGGGTMFSYEQYF
- | TRBV4-2 | few | CASSQLPEYEQYF
TRBJ2-3 | TRBV20-1 | - | CSASKDRGMDTQYF
TRBJ2-6 | TRBV27 | few | CASSLAGPLGANVLTF
TRBJ1-1 | TRBV5-1 | once | CASSFVRTMNTEAFF
TRBJ1-2 | TRBV3-1 | - | CASSPGMGLHGYTF
TRBJ2-1 | TRBV6-1 | once | CASIDSGGLNEQFF
TRBJ2-3 | TRBV6-5 | - | CASSYSSDRGYSDTQYF
TRBJ1-5 | TRBV27 | - | CASSFSFTRNQPQHF
TRBJ2-1 | TRBV7-9 | - | CASSSHSGRRSYNEQFF
TRBJ2-7 | TRBV12-3/TRBV12-4 | - | CASSRRGGGPYEQYF
TRBJ2-5 | TRBV3-1 | few | CASSLNGGEQYF